Many counts were recorded for the clone carrying this TCR beta chain. The antigen remains undetermined. Stated time point: newly diagnosed GD, antithyroid drugs for less than 3 months. Extracted RNA from PBMCs served as the source of the TCR library. The sample comes from a study of regulatory T cells in long-lasting Graves disease. General observations from the study: TRBV28, TRBJ1-2 and TRBJ2-5 emerged as the favored segments in persistent disease.

The V and J ends lost 3 bases and 1 base respectively, with 15 bases between them. The CDR3 is 15 amino acids. Germline loops: CDR1 DFQATT, CDR2 SNEGSKA (reference sequence). To make TCR beta libraries, researchers used iRepertoire HTBI primers and Arm-PCR of CDR3 regions. TCRdb itself ran the multiplex PCR reads through MiXCR, one entry per CDR3 protein. This sample has almost 450,000 distinct CDR3 sequences, with 16% found just once. These sequences were also reported in another study, on T cells in Graves' hyperthyroidism and ophthalmopathy.

This receptor was obtained from a woman aged 25 to 39 with Graves disease. The sequencing here drew on peripheral blood mononuclear cells (PBMCs), taken at new diagnosis, from a patient treated with antithyroid drugs. This chain connects TRBV20-1 to TRBJ1-2; possible D gene TRBD1, 5 bases. CDR3 residues: CSASFFLDINYGYTF. The CDR3 bases are TGCAGTGCTAGTTTTTTTCTGGACATTAACTATGGCTACACCTTC.